This T cell receptor beta chain was identified during a study of cytomegalovirus exposure and HLA in healthy donors. The wider study: The roughly 120 validation repertoires matched the 600 to 700 first-cohort repertoires in platform, a later analysis reported.

The donors were members of the approximately 110-subject validation cohort (separate from the approximately 670-subject first cohort). Study-wide points: Among TCR sequences, most were rare, though some public TCRs appeared in many donors. Overall, approximately 150 TCR beta chains were annotated as cytomegalovirus-associated.

Germline CDR1 SGHNT, CDR2 YYREEE (reference sequence). The CDR3 is 13 amino acids. The V gene end was trimmed by 4 bases and the J gene end by 8 bases; junction bases not matched to a gene: 9. To note about this clone: Its antigen is not identified.

Clones were read by immunoSEQ multiplex PCR, and TCRdb kept only the in-frame ones, dropping some. The repertoire holds 65,000 or so clones, with approximately 94% as singletons. The clonotype was recovered from a man younger than 35 in good health and CMV-seropositive. J is TRBJ2-7 and V is TRBV5-4, with 7 bases matching TRBD1. The source material was PBMCs. The DNA of the CDR3 is TGTGCCAGCAGCCCCCACGACAGGGCGAAGCAGTACTTC. Amino acids: CASSPHDRAKQYF.